This T cell receptor (beta chain) was observed in a study of T cells in narcolepsy. At the level of the study: Healthy controls were enrolled alongside patients with narcolepsy type 1 or type 2. Broader study findings: Reportedly, autoreactive clonotypes were serially detected in patients' blood but not controls'. Same-patient CSF and blood CD4+ T cell clonotypes included HCRT-specific and TRIB2-specific autoreactive ones. In some patient and control memory CD4+ samples, autoreactive clones were absent.

A note on this clone: Its cognate antigen is unknown.

V was clipped by 2 bases and J by 0 bases, with 7 bases between them. The germline CDR1 and CDR2 sequences are MRHNA and SNTAGT. The CDR3 is 14 amino acids. Here immunoSEQ multiplex PCR was the method, and the copy in TCRdb shows in-frame clones only, minus some. Of roughly 35,000 clones listed, around 82% are singletons. This clonotype was sampled from a human donor with narcolepsy. The chain couples TRBV6-4 to TRBJ1-2; D possibly corresponds to TRBD1 (5 bases). Sequenced material: CD45RA- memory CD4+ T cells from PBMCs. The CDR3 coding sequence is TGTGCCAGCAGTGACGGGGGAGCTAACTATGGCTACACCTTC. This codes for CASSDGGANYGYTF.